This TCR beta chain stems from a study of T cell responses to AZD1222 COVID-19 vaccine. Study-level points and caveats: Spike-specific TCR repertoires showed rising breadth and depth after two AZD1222 doses. It should be noted that donors were predominantly white British and more often female, and clonal diversity was possibly underestimated. Of the AZD1222 recipients, only 5 to 7 were seropositive at baseline. At 160-218 and 743-854, vaccine-associated CD4 TCRs were dominant, and they spanned spike.

TCRdb's copy holds only in-frame clones and misses some; the assay was immunoSEQ multiplex PCR. Found here are under 200,000 clones, 94% of them singletons; the top ten hold approximately 0.64%. V lost 9 bases, J lost 8 bases, and 7 bases stayed unmatched. The CDR3 has 12 amino acids. Per the germline V gene, CDR1 is SGHDN and CDR2 is FVKESK. On this clone: The antigen is unknown.

This material consisted of peripheral blood, taken on day 0 of AZD1222 vaccination. The chain combines TRBV14 with TRBJ1-3, with 7 nucleotides matching TRBD1. The sequence was obtained from an adult in good health. The CDR3, as DNA: TGTGCCAGTGGACAGGTTGAGGACACCATATATTTT. The encoded protein is CASGQVEDTIYF.